One T cell receptor (beta chain) is described in this entry. This CDR3 spans 15 amino acids. V lost 5 bases and J lost 0, with 13 bases in between. Germline-derived CDR1 and CDR2 are SGHAT and FQNNGV. These data originate in a study of control samples from healthy donors and cancer patients. Here immunoSEQ multiplex PCR was the method, and the copy in TCRdb shows in-frame clones only, minus some. The repertoire holds about 170,000 clones, with over 85% as singletons. The clonotype originates from a man aged 30 to 45 in good health. Material: blood. This chain uses TRBV11-2 with TRBJ1-2; D gene unclear. The CDR3 is CASSEGSRANYGYTF. The CDR3 DNA sequence: TGTGCCAGCAGCGAAGGGTCCCGAGCTAACTATGGCTACACCTTC. Full variable domain (rest looked up from reference TRBV11-2 and TRBJ1-2): EAGVAQSPRYKIIEKRQSVAFWCNPISGHATLYWYQQILGQGPKLLIQFQNNGVVDDSQLPKDRFSAERLKGVDSTLKIQPAKLEDSAVYLCASSEGSRANYGYTFGSGTRLTVV.